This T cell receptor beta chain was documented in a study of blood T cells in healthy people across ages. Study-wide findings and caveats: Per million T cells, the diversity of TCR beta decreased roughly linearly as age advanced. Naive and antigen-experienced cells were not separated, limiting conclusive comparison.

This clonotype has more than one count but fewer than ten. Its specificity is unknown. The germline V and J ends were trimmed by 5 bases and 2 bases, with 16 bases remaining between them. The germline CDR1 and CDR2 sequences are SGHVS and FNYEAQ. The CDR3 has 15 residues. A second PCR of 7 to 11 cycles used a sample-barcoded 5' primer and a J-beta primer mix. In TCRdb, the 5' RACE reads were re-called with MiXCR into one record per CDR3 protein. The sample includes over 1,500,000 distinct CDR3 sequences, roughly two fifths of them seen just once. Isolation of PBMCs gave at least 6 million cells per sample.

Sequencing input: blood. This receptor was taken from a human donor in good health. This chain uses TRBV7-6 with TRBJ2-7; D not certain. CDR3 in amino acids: CASSRGTEDPYEQYF. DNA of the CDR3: TGTGCCAGCAGCCGAGGAACGGAAGATCCCTACGAGCAGTACTTC.